These 17 T cell receptor beta chains were sequenced from one sample in a study of cytomegalovirus exposure and HLA in healthy donors. A multiplex PCR was run with 60 Vbeta primers and 13 Jbeta primers. Repertoires were generated with immunoSEQ multiplex PCR, while TCRdb's copy carries only in-frame clones and drops some. Of roughly 150,000 clones in the sample, around a tenth were seen once. The sequencing sample was made of PBMCs. The origin of the receptors is a man aged 45-60 years in good health and CMV-seronegative.

The rearrangement uses TRBV6-1 and TRBJ2-1; 7 bases are a match to TRBD2. The germline V gene has CDR1 MNHNS and CDR2 SASEGT. The junction had 5 bases not matched to a gene; V was cut back by 3 bases and J by 0 bases. CDR3 length: 16 residues. For the CDR3, the DNA is TGTGCCAGCAGTGAGCGGGGGAGGAGCTCCTACAATGAGCAGTTCTTC. Translated, it gives CASSERGRSSYNEQFF.

This clone was seen only a few times. The V and J genes are TRBV5-4 and TRBJ2-3; no firm D call. This CDR3 is built from 15 residues. Germline CDR1 is SGHNT and CDR2 is YYREEE (reference sequence). The germline V and J ends were trimmed by 2 bases and 1 base, with 11 bases remaining between them. CDR3 residues: CASSFEWLGTDTQYF. CDR3 bases: TGTGCCAGCAGCTTCGAGTGGTTGGGCACAGATACGCAGTATTTT. The full variable domain, its missing parts supplied by reference TRBV5-4 and TRBJ2-3, is ETGVTQSPTHLIKTRGQQVTLRCSSQSGHNTVSWYQQALGQGPQFIFQYYREEENGRGNFPPRFSGLQFPNYSSELNVNALELDDSALYLCASSFEWLGTDTQYFGPGTRLTVL.

This clone appeared a few times. V usage is TRBV6-6 and J usage is TRBJ1-1; D unresolved. The CDR3 is 15 residues long. The ends were cut back, 0 bases at V and 1 base at J, with 9 bases in the middle. In germline, CDR1 is MNHNY, CDR2 SVGAGI (reference sequence). In DNA form, the CDR3 reads TGTGCCAGCAGTTACTCGCTTCGGGGGAACACTGAAGCTTTCTTT. Protein sequence: CASSYSLRGNTEAFF.

A few counts support this clone. J is TRBJ2-1 and V is TRBV4-1, with 8 bases fitting TRBD2. The CDR3 covers 19 residues. The V gene end was trimmed by 1 base and the J gene end by 3 bases; junction bases not matched to a gene: 14. Germline CDR1 and CDR2: MGHRA and YSYEKL. For the CDR3, the DNA is TGCGCCAGCAGCCAAGGGCCGGGGTTTTCTAGCGGGCTCTACAATGAGCAGTTCTTC. Its protein product is CASSQGPGFSSGLYNEQFF.

The J gene is TRBJ1-1, the V gene TRBV5-1; 9 bases match TRBD1. The CDR3 extends over 18 amino acids. After removal of 0 bases from V and 0 bases from J, the junction contained 9 bases not matched to a gene. In germline, CDR1 is SGHRS, CDR2 YFSETQ. The DNA of the CDR3 is TGCGCCAGCAGCTTGGCCGCGACAGGGGGTCGTTTGAACACTGAAGCTTTCTTT. It specifies CASSLAATGGRLNTEAFF.

This clone has a handful of counts. The gene calls are TRBV19 and TRBJ1-1; no reliable D call. Per germline, CDR1 LNHDA and CDR2 SQIVND (reference sequence). The CDR3 runs 13 residues. Trimming took off 11 bases at V and 4 bases at J, with 17 bases between the two ends. The CDR3: CAAAFGRGTEAFF. DNA of the CDR3: TGTGCCGCGGCTTTTGGCCGGGGCACTGAAGCTTTCTTT.

The V call is TRBV2, the J call TRBJ2-7; 10 positions match TRBD1. Per the germline V gene, CDR1 is SNHLY and CDR2 is FYNNEI. The CDR3 runs to 15 residues. J gave up 0 bases and V 6 bases, and 5 bases lay outside the gene matches. The DNA for the CDR3 is TGTGCCAGCAGCATGGGACAGGGGAGCTCCTACGAGCAGTACTTC. This gives the protein CASSMGQGSSYEQYF.

This clone was found a few times. V and J are TRBV30 and TRBJ2-6; no firm D call. This CDR3 is 14 amino acids long. Per the germline V gene, CDR1 is GTSNPN and CDR2 is SVGIG (reference sequence). With 4 bases removed from V and 4 bases from J, the gap between germline ends came to 11 bases. The CDR3 bases are TGTGCCTGGATAATGCGTGCCGGGGCCAACGTCCTGACTTTC. As protein: CAWIMRAGANVLTF.

This clone was detected a few times. The chain links TRBV11-3 to TRBJ2-1, with TRBD2 as a possible D gene (6 bases). The germline V gene encodes CDR1 SGHNT and CDR2 YENEEA. The CDR3 consists of 15 residues. Trimming left V 2 bases short and J 1 base short, with 9 bases between. This CDR3 is CASSLYGGSYNEQFF. For the CDR3, the DNA is TGTGCCAGCAGCTTATATGGGGGGTCCTACAATGAGCAGTTCTTC.

A few counts support this clone. The chain joins TRBV11-3 to TRBJ2-5; no firm D call. The germline V gene has CDR1 SGHNT and CDR2 YENEEA. With 5 bases removed from V and 3 bases from J, the gap between germline ends came to 10 bases. This CDR3 is built from 13 residues. This chain's CDR3 is CASSPSGEETQYF. In DNA form, the CDR3 reads TGTGCCAGCAGCCCATCAGGCGAAGAGACCCAGTACTTC.

The rearrangement joins TRBV19 to TRBJ2-1; 7 nucleotides align to TRBD2. V trimming: 8 bases; J trimming: 8 bases; junction bases outside the gene matches: 21. The CDR3 has 17 amino acids. CDR1 LNHDA and CDR2 SQIVND come from the germline V gene (reference sequence). The CDR3 sequence: CASAMIGGSSTGHEQFF. The CDR3 nucleotides are TGTGCCAGTGCCATGATAGGCGGGAGCTCGACTGGCCATGAGCAGTTCTTC.

This clone was counted a few times. This chain joins TRBV7-6 and TRBJ1-6; D is unclear. Germline V gene data show CDR1 as SGHVS and CDR2 as FNYEAQ. The V and J ends lost 6 bases and 7 bases respectively, with 7 bases between them. There are 12 residues in the CDR3. CDR3 in amino acids: CASRGQNSPLHF. CDR3 bases: TGTGCCAGCAGGGGCCAGAATTCACCCCTCCACTTT.

The chain employs TRBV19 and TRBJ2-1; 11 nucleotides match TRBD2. CDR1 and CDR2 (germline): LNHDA, SQIVND (reference sequence). This CDR3 contains 15 residues. Trimming removed 5 bases from V and 7 bases from J; junction bases left unmatched: 7. The CDR3 region is CASSLAGGVGNEQFF. The CDR3 coding sequence is TGTGCCAGTAGTCTAGCGGGGGGAGTGGGGAATGAGCAGTTCTTC.

This clone turned up a few times. The V call is TRBV4-1, the J call TRBJ2-7; TRBD2 agrees at 12 bases. The CDR3 is 16 amino acids. Germline V gene lookup returns CDR1 MGHRA and CDR2 YSYEKL. Trimming at V came to 4 bases and at J to 2 bases, leaving 6 bases not matched to a gene. The CDR3 nucleotides read TGCGCCAGCAGCCTCCCCCCTAGCGGGGGGGCCTACGAGCAGTACTTC. As protein: CASSLPPSGGAYEQYF.

This clone came up a few times. J is TRBJ1-5 and V is TRBV28; D is unresolved. V lost 5 bases to trimming and J lost 3 bases, with 14 bases between them. CDR3 size: 15 residues. Germline V gives CDR1 MDHEN, CDR2 SYDVKM. CDR3 region: CASSTTEGVNQPQHF. CDR3 bases: TGTGCCAGCAGTACCACGGAAGGAGTCAATCAGCCCCAGCATTTT.

The gene calls are TRBV7-3 and TRBJ1-1; TRBD1 might be the D (5 bases). The germline V and J ends were trimmed by 7 bases and 1 base, with 16 bases remaining between them. Germline loops: CDR1 SGHTA, CDR2 FQGTGA. CDR3 size: 15 residues. CDR3 DNA: TGTGCCAGCACCCCAGGGTTCCAGGGGAACACTGAAGCTTTCTTT. Translated, it gives CASTPGFQGNTEAFF.

This clone appeared a few times. The genes are TRBV4-2 and TRBJ1-4; D gene unclear. With 1 base removed from V and 15 bases from J, the gap between germline ends came to 15 bases. CDR3 length: 13 residues. The V gene's germline CDR1 is LGHNA and CDR2 YNFKEQ. The CDR3 DNA follows: TGTGCCAGCAGCCAAGCGGAAGCCGGGAGGGTGTTTTTT. Translation gives CASSQAEAGRVFF.